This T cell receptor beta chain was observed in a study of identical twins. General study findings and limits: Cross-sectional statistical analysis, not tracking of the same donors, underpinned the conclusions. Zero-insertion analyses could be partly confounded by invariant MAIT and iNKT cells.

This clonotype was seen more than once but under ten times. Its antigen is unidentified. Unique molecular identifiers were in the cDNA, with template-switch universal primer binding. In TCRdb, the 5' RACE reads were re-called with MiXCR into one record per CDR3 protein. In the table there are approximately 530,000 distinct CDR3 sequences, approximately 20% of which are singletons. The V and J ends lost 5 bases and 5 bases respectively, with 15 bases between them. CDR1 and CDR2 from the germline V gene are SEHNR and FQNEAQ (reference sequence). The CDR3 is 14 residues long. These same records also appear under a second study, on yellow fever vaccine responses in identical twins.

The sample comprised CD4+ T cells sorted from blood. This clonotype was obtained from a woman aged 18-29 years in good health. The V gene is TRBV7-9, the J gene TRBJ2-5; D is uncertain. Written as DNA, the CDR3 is TGTGCCAGCAGCCACGACTTAGGGTTGGAGACCCAGTACTTC. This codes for CASSHDLGLETQYF. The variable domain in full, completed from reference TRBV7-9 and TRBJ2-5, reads DTGVSQNPRHKITKRGQNVTFRCDPISEHNRLYWYRQTLGQGPEFLTYFQNEAQLEKSRLLSDRFSAERPKGSFSTLEIQRTEQGDSAMYLCASSHDLGLETQYFGPGTRLLVL.